A selection of T cell receptor beta chains follows, all from one sample in a study of shared clonotypes between healthy human individuals. The method was immunoSEQ multiplex PCR; TCRdb's version includes in-frame clones alone and lacks a portion of them. The sample holds approximately 1.9 million clones, 85% to 95% seen once. The material sequenced was naive CD8+ T cells from PBMCs. The source of these receptors is a young man in good health. Some clones in this sample may be carry-over from other donors' samples. Each CDR3 is given with its conserved first and last residue. Size values are once, few and many counts, or a class for expanded clones, and some rows have none.

clone_size	v_call	j_call	cdr3_aa
-	TRBV6-4	TRBJ2-2	CASSDRAYTGELFF
once	TRBV27	TRBJ2-1	CASSLGSSYNEQFF
-	TRBV5-5	TRBJ1-5	CASSLGGAGNQPQHF
-	TRBV7-9	TRBJ2-7	CASSLIQGGLEEQYF
-	TRBV19	TRBJ1-3	CASSSDGNTIYF
-	TRBV9	TRBJ1-4	CASSVEGGFNEKLFF
-	TRBV28	TRBJ2-7	CASSLYAPDRSYEQYF
-	TRBV10-3	TRBJ1-4	CAISDKEQREKLFF
-	TRBV10-3	-	CAISETAQGYEQYF
-	TRBV7-9	TRBJ2-5	CASSQRTTEETQYF
-	TRBV28	TRBJ1-1	CASSLKGTSWDTEAFF
-	TRBV5-1	TRBJ2-7	CASSFEVLWSKRDREYEQYF
-	TRBV11-3	TRBJ2-1	CASSSLRDAPSEQFF
-	TRBV9	TRBJ2-7	CASSVHSGRADEQYF
-	TRBV29-1	TRBJ2-1	CSVEDGRRVSVEQFF
-	TRBV7-9	TRBJ2-7	CASSSGRSSPYEQYF
once	TRBV7-3	TRBJ2-3	CASSSGATSGNTDTQYF
-	TRBV4-3	TRBJ1-1	CASSQGTVNTEAFF
-	TRBV9	TRBJ2-1	CASSRPGLAEATEQFF
-	TRBV5-1	TRBJ2-2	CASSTDTPATGELFF
-	TRBV14	TRBJ1-2	CASSPGTELWRYGYTF
-	TRBV14	TRBJ1-1	CASSFARAENTEAFF